The rows below give T cell receptor beta chains drawn from one sample of a study of shared clonotypes between healthy human individuals. The data were produced by immunoSEQ multiplex PCR, yet TCRdb's version contains in-frame clones alone and is incomplete. Of 1.5 million to 2.5 million clones listed, about 95% were seen once; the top ten hold more than 0.95%. The sample taken for sequencing was naive CD8+ T cells sorted from blood. These receptors were collected from a man aged 18 to 29 in good health. The CDR3 runs from the conserved cysteine through the conserved F or W. A D gene is named only where the DNA matches it firmly. Clone size is given for some rows only: seen once, a few or many times, or a class if the clone is expanded.

D,J,V,size,DNA,CDR3
TRBD1,TRBJ1-1,TRBV4-1,once,TGCGCCAGCAGTCCGATTTTGGGACAGGGAACTGACACTGAAGCTTTCTTT,CASSPILGQGTDTEAFF
TRBD2,TRBJ2-5,TRBV30,NA,TGTGCCTGGGCTGGGGCTAGCGGGAGGGCCCAGTACTTC,CAWAGASGRAQYF
NA,TRBJ1-2,TRBV28,NA,TGTGCCAGCAGTTTAGTCCGACAGCCTATTTCGGGCTACACCTTC,CASSLVRQPISGYTF
TRBD1,TRBJ2-1,TRBV4-3,NA,TGCGCCAGCAGCCAAGATCGGGCAGGGGGTTTTTCTTATTCCTACAATGAGCAGTTCTTC,CASSQDRAGGFSYSYNEQFF
NA,TRBJ1-2,TRBV28,NA,TGTGCCAGCAGTCAGGACCTACAGCGAAACTATGGCTACACCTTC,CASSQDLQRNYGYTF
NA,TRBJ2-5,TRBV4-3,NA,TGCGCCAGCAGCCAGTGGAACAGCCAAGAGACCCAGTACTTC,CASSQWNSQETQYF
NA,TRBJ2-3,TRBV27,NA,TGTGCCAGCAGAGCTCGCGACTCTAGCACAGATACGCAGTATTTT,CASRARDSSTDTQYF
NA,TRBJ2-5,TRBV11-2,NA,TGTGCCAGCAGCGTCAGGGACCAAGAGACCCAGTACTTC,CASSVRDQETQYF
TRBD2,TRBJ2-7,TRBV27,NA,TGTGCCAGCAGTTCCCTAGTAGCGGGACCTTCCTACGAGCAGTACTTC,CASSSLVAGPSYEQYF
NA,TRBJ2-1,TRBV6-5,NA,TGTGCCAGCAGTCGAGATAGCTCCTACAATGAGCAGTTCTTC,CASSRDSSYNEQFF
NA,TRBJ1-6,TRBV2,NA,TGTGCCAGCGTTGAGTCAATTGGGGATTCACCCCTCCACTTT,CASVESIGDSPLHF
NA,TRBJ2-7,TRBV7-9,NA,TGTGCCAGCAGTCGTAGGACGGAAGACGAGCAGTACTTC,CASSRRTEDEQYF
NA,TRBJ1-3,TRBV21-1,NA,TGTGCCAGCAGCAATCCCGGAAAAAGCTCTGGAAACACCATATATTTT,CASSNPGKSSGNTIYF
NA,TRBJ1-1,TRBV6-6,NA,TGTGCCAGCAGTACCGGGACACCTGAAGCTTTCTTT,CASSTGTPEAFF
NA,TRBJ2-7,TRBV27,NA,TGTGCCAGCAGTCCTCCCTCATACGAGCAGTACTTC,CASSPPSYEQYF
NA,TRBJ1-1,TRBV2,NA,TGTGCCAGCATTATATATCCAGGGGTTACGGAGCGGAACACTGAAGCTTTCTTT,CASIIYPGVTERNTEAFF
TRBD2,TRBJ2-1,TRBV11-2,NA,TGTGCCAGCAGCTCCTGGGTGGATAGCGGGGGGCTCAATGAGCAGTTCTTC,CASSSWVDSGGLNEQFF
TRBD2,TRBJ2-3,TRBV7-9,NA,TGTGCCAGCAGCTTAGTCCCTAGCGGGATGGTAACAGATACGCAGTATTTT,CASSLVPSGMVTDTQYF
TRBD2,TRBJ2-7,TRBV6-5,NA,TGTGCCAGCAGTTACTTCGGACTAGCCCCATCCTACGAGCAGTACTTC,CASSYFGLAPSYEQYF
TRBD2,TRBJ2-5,TRBV6-5,NA,TGTGCCAGCGGGACTAGCCAGAATCAAGAGACCCAGTACTTC,CASGTSQNQETQYF
NA,TRBJ1-2,TRBV5-6,NA,TGTGCCAGCAGCTTGTCTATCTATGGCTACACCTTC,CASSLSIYGYTF
NA,TRBJ2-3,TRBV30,NA,TGTGCCTGGAGTAAGATGCTCGGGGCAGATACGCAGTATTTT,CAWSKMLGADTQYF
NA,TRBJ1-1,TRBV5-6,NA,TGTGCCAGCAGCTTGGGGGGCATTGAAGCTTTCTTT,CASSLGGIEAFF
TRBD2,TRBJ2-1,TRBV19,NA,TGTGCCAGTAGTATAGCCCCGGGACTAGTGGTAGATGAGCAGTTCTTC,CASSIAPGLVVDEQFF
NA,TRBJ1-2,TRBV7-9,once,TGTGCCAGCAGCCTGGCCCAAGGGTATGGCTACACCTTC,CASSLAQGYGYTF
TRBD2,TRBJ2-7,TRBV5-1,NA,TGCGCCAGCAGCTTGGGGCTTCGACTAGCGGTTCAAAGCTCCTACGAGCAGTACTTC,CASSLGLRLAVQSSYEQYF
NA,TRBJ2-7,TRBV21-1,NA,TGTGCCAGCAGGACGGGAAAGGCTGAGGTCTACGAGCAGTACTTC,CASRTGKAEVYEQYF
NA,TRBJ2-1,TRBV29-1,NA,TGCAGCGTAGTACTGGTGCTCTCCTACAATGAGCAGTTCTTC,CSVVLVLSYNEQFF